The TCR beta chain under discussion was sequenced for a study of blood T cells in healthy people across ages. Sample-barcoded 5' priming and a J-beta primer mix drove a second PCR of about 7 to 11 cycles. Every cDNA was tagged by a template-switch adaptor with 12 random nucleotides. TCRdb ran MiXCR on the 5' RACE reads and lists one entry per CDR3 protein. Among approximately 770,000 distinct CDR3 sequences, roughly 64% were seen once, and the ten largest hold 20% to 25%. Comment on this clonotype: Its cognate antigen is unknown.

Peripheral blood, roughly 9.1 milliliters per donor, was collected. CDR3 length: 11 amino acids. Trimming cost V 1 base and J 8 bases, with 4 bases left between them. Study observations and caveats: TCR beta diversity, measured per million T cells, fell in a roughly linear way with age. A strong correlation between TCR beta diversity and naive T cell percentage was seen.

This chain links TRBV12-3 or TRBV12-4 with TRBJ2-3; D unresolved. The sequence derives from a man aged 25 to 45 in good health. Sequencing used blood. The CDR3 DNA reads TGTGCCAGCAGTTTAGTGCGTACGCAGTATTTT. This gives the protein CASSLVRTQYF.